Listed here are 2 T cell receptor beta chains from one sample, sequenced in a study of shared clonotypes between healthy human individuals. This table comes from immunoSEQ multiplex PCR, and its TCRdb copy is limited to in-frame clones, with some not included. The sample lists some 240,000 clones; about 69% were seen once. The sample was memory CD4+ T cells sorted from blood. Subset described: CD45RA-negative fraction. The source is a man younger than 45 in good health.

V is TRBV7-8 and J is TRBJ2-5; 10 bases fit TRBD1. The CDR3 spans 15 residues. The V gene's germline CDR1 is SGHVS and CDR2 FQNEAQ. The ends lost 5 bases at V and 5 bases at J; junction bases unmatched: 8. CDR3: CASSQWTGGQETQYF. The CDR3 bases are TGTGCCAGCAGCCAGTGGACAGGGGGGCAGGAGACCCAGTACTTC.

The gene calls are TRBV6-9 and TRBJ1-4; D not certain. The V gene's germline CDR1 is MNHGY and CDR2 SVAAGI. The CDR3 loop spans 18 amino acids. The ends were cut back, 6 bases at V and 6 bases at J, with 26 bases in the middle. CDR3 region: CASRSQTPSLYIDEKLFF. The DNA of the CDR3 is TGTGCCAGCAGGTCCCAAACCCCCTCCCTGTATATTGATGAAAAACTGTTTTTT.